The 12 T cell receptor beta chains below were found in one sample sequenced in a study of cytomegalovirus exposure and HLA in healthy donors. In the PCR, 60 Vbeta and 13 Jbeta primers were used. Sequenced by immunoSEQ multiplex PCR; TCRdb stores in-frame clones only, minus some. The data show around 110,000 clones, 81% seen once. Sequenced material: PBMCs. These receptors came from a woman aged 25-40 years in good health and CMV-seronegative.

Here the CDR3 DNA reads TGTGCCAGCAGCCAAACAGGGACAGACACTGAAGCTTTCTTT. It translates to CASSQTGTDTEAFF. This chain connects TRBV14 to TRBJ1-1, with 7 bases matching TRBD1. From germline, CDR1 is SGHDN and CDR2 FVKESK. The CDR3 sequence is 14 residues long. V shed 2 bases and J 3 bases; nucleotides not matched to a gene: 3.

This clone was counted between two and nine times. This sequence joins TRBV7-9 and TRBJ1-6; D gene unclear. The CDR3 runs 14 residues. Trimming left V 4 bases short and J 9 bases short, with 13 bases between. Germline assignment: CDR1 SEHNR and CDR2 FQNEAQ (reference sequence). Written as DNA, the CDR3 is TGTGCCAGCAGCTCAGGCCCCCCTGGTTCACCCCTCCACTTT. Its protein is CASSSGPPGSPLHF.

V usage is TRBV9 and J usage is TRBJ2-1, with TRBD2 matching 11 bases. CDR1 is SGDLS and CDR2 is YYNGEE in the germline V gene. This CDR3 region has 19 residues. V lost 2 bases and J lost 0; bases outside the gene matches: 10. CDR3 amino acids: CASSVTGTSGLGSYNEQFF. In DNA, the CDR3 is TGTGCCAGCAGCGTTACCGGGACTAGCGGTCTGGGCTCCTACAATGAGCAGTTCTTC.

The J gene is TRBJ2-7, the V gene TRBV5-4; TRBD1 matches at 9 bases. The CDR3 length is 14 residues. V lost 4 bases and J lost 3; bases outside the gene matches: 5. The germline CDR1 and CDR2 sequences are SGHNT and YYREEE (reference sequence). The CDR3 is CASSPGTGHYEQYF. CDR3 in DNA: TGTGCCAGCAGCCCCGGGACAGGGCACTACGAGCAGTACTTC.

This chain uses TRBV7-9 with TRBJ2-7; TRBD1 agrees at 10 bases. The CDR3 extends over 15 amino acids. The V segment lost 5 bases and the J segment 2 bases; nucleotides outside the gene matches: 6. CDR1 is SEHNR and CDR2 is FQNEAQ in the germline V gene (reference sequence). DNA for the CDR3: TGTGCCAGCAGCATATCCGGGACAGGGGCCTACGAGCAGTACTTC. It yields the protein CASSISGTGAYEQYF.

The rearrangement joins TRBV18 to TRBJ2-5; no firm D call. The DNA end lines up better with TRBJ2-7; the J call may be wrong. The CDR3 sequence is 16 residues long. Germline CDR1 reads KGHSH; CDR2 reads LQKENI. The CDR3 here is CASSPPGWRTSYEQYF. CDR3 nucleotides: TGTGCCAGCTCACCACCCGGGTGGAGAACTTCGTACGAGCAGTACTTC.

The J gene is TRBJ2-2, the V gene TRBV28; D remains unclear. This CDR3 comprises 11 residues. The V gene lost 4 bases and the J gene lost 9 bases, with 6 bases spanning the gap. Germline CDR1 reads MDHEN; CDR2 reads SYDVKM. The CDR3 is CASSSSRELFF. The CDR3 bases are TGTGCCAGCAGTTCCTCCCGGGAGCTGTTTTTT.

V gene TRBV7-2 combines with J gene TRBJ2-7, with D maybe TRBD1 (6 bases). This CDR3 contains 14 residues. The germline gives CDR1 SGHTA, CDR2 FQGNSA. V lost 2 bases, J lost 1 base, and 9 bases lay in between. CDR3 loop: CASSLSQGSYEQYF. The DNA of the CDR3 is TGTGCCAGCAGCTTAAGTCAGGGGTCCTACGAGCAGTACTTC.

The rearrangement links TRBV2 to TRBJ1-4; unclear D gene. Germline-derived CDR1 and CDR2 are SNHLY and FYNNEI. V was trimmed by 5 bases and J by 8 bases, leaving 18 bases between them. The CDR3 consists of 15 residues. CDR3 DNA sequence: TGTGCCAGCAGTAGAACCGGGATTAAAGGGGAAAAACTGTTTTTT. Residues: CASSRTGIKGEKLFF.

The rearrangement uses TRBV11-2 and TRBJ2-2; 8 positions agree with TRBD1. Germline CDR1 reads SGHAT; CDR2 reads FQNNGV. CDR3 size: 15 residues. V lost 6 bases, J lost 4 bases, and 7 bases stayed unmatched. DNA for the CDR3: TGTGCCAGCAGGCGTCCGGGACAGGTCACCGGGGAGCTGTTTTTT. Protein product: CASRRPGQVTGELFF.

The chain links TRBV29-1 to TRBJ2-7, with TRBD2 matching over 8 bases. V shed 7 bases and J 0 bases; nucleotides not matched to a gene: 5. The CDR3 has 13 residues. Germline assignment: CDR1 SQVTM and CDR2 ANQGSEA. CDR3 residues: CSARGGTSYEQYF. The CDR3 nucleotides read TGCAGCGCCCGGGGGGGGACCTCCTACGAGCAGTACTTC.

This chain uses TRBV7-2 with TRBJ2-1, with 9 bases matching TRBD2. There are 15 residues in the CDR3. With V trimmed by 5 bases and J by 6 bases, 8 bases remained unmatched. Germline CDR1 SGHTA, CDR2 FQGNSA. The CDR3 here is CASSPRGLAGNEQFF. In DNA form, the CDR3 reads TGTGCCAGCAGCCCCCGGGGACTAGCCGGCAATGAGCAGTTCTTC. Using reference TRBV7-2 and TRBJ2-1 for the parts outside the CDR3, the full variable domain is GAGVSQSPSNKVTEKGKDVELRCDPISGHTALYWYRQSLGQGLEFLIYFQGNSAPDKSGLPSDRFSAERTGGSVSTLTIQRTQQEDSAVYLCASSPRGLAGNEQFFGPGTRLTVL.